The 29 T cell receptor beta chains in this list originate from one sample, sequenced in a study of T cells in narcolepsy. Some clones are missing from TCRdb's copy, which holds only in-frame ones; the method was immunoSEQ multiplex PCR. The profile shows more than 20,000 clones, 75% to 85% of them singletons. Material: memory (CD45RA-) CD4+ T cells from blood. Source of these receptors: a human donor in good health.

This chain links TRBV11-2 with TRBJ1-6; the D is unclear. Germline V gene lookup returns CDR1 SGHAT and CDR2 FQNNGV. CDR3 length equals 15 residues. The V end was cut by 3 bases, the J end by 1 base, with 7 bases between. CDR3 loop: CASSFIDSYNSPLHF. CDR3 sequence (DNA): TGTGCCAGCAGCTTTATCGATTCCTATAATTCACCCCTCCACTTT.

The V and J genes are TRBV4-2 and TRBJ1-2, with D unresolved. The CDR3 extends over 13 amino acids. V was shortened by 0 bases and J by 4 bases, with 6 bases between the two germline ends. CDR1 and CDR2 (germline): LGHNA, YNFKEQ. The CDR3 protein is CASSQEGAYGYTF. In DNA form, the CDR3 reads TGTGCCAGCAGCCAAGAGGGCGCCTATGGCTACACCTTC.

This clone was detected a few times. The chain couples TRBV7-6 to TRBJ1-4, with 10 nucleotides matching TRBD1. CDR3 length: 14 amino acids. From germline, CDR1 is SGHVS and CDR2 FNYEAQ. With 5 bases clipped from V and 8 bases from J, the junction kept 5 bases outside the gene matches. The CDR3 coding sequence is TGTGCCAGCAGCCAAGGACAGGGGGGAGAAAAACTGTTTTTT. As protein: CASSQGQGGEKLFF.

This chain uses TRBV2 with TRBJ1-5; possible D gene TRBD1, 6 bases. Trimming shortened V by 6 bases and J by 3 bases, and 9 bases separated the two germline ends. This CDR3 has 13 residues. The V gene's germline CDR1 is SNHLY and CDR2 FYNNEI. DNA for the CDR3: TGTGCCAGCAGGAGGGGGGCCAATCAGCCCCAGCATTTT. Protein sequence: CASRRGANQPQHF.

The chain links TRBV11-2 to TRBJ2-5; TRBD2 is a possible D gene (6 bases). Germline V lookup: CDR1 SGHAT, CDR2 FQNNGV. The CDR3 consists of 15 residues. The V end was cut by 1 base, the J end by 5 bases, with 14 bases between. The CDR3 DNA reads TGTGCCAGCAGCTTAGGGGCCTCTGGGGGGGAGACCCAGTACTTC. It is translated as CASSLGASGGETQYF.

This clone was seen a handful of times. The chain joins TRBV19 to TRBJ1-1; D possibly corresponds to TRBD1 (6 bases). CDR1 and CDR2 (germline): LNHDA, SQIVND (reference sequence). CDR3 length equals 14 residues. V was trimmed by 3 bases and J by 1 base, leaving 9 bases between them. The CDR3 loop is CASSIRGKNTEAFF. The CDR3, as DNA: TGTGCCAGTAGTATCAGGGGAAAGAACACTGAAGCTTTCTTT.

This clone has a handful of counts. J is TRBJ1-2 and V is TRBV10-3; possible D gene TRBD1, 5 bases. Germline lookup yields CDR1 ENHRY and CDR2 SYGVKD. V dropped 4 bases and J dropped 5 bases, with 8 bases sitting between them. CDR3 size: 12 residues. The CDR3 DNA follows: TGTGCCATCAGTGGTAGACAGTATGGCTACACCTTC. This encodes CAISGRQYGYTF.

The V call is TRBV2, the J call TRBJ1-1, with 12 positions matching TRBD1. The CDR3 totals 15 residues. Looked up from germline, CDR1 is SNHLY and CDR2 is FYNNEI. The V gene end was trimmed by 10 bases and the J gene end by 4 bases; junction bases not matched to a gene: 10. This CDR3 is CATGDRGLWGTEAFF. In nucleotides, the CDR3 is TGTGCCACCGGGGACAGGGGGCTGTGGGGCACTGAAGCTTTCTTT.

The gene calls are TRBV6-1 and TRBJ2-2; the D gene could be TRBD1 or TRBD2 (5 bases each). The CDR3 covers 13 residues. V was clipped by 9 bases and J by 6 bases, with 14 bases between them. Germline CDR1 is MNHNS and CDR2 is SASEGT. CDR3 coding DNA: TGTGCCAGTATAGGGACCTGGTCCGGGGAGCTGTTTTTT. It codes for CASIGTWSGELFF.

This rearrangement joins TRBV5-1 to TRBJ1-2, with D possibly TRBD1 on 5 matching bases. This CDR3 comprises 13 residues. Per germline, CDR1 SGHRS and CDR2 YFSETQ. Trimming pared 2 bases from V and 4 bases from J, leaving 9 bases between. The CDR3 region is CASSLDRFYGYTF. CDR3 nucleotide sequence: TGCGCCAGCAGCTTAGACAGATTCTATGGCTACACCTTC.

The CDR3 spells CATSPGTPGNTIYF. As DNA, the CDR3 is TGTGCCACCAGCCCTGGGACACCTGGAAACACCATATATTTT. The V and J genes are TRBV15 and TRBJ1-3; D is perhaps TRBD1 (6 bases). CDR1 LNHNV and CDR2 YYDKDF come from the germline V gene (reference sequence). Trimming shortened V by 5 bases and J by 2 bases, and 10 bases separated the two germline ends. The CDR3 length is 14 residues.

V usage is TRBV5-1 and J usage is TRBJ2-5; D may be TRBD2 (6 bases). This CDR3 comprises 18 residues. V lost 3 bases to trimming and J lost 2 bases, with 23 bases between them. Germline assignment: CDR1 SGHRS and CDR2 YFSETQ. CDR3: CASSSPGSGPAGQETQYF. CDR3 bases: TGCGCCAGCAGCTCGCCCGGAAGCGGGCCTGCCGGACAAGAGACCCAGTACTTC. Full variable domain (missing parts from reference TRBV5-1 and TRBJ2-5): KAGVTQTPRYLIKTRGQQVTLSCSPISGHRSVSWYQQTPGQGLQFLFEYFSETQRNKGNFPGRFSGRQFSNSRSEMNVSTLELGDSALYLCASSSPGSGPAGQETQYFGPGTRLLVL.

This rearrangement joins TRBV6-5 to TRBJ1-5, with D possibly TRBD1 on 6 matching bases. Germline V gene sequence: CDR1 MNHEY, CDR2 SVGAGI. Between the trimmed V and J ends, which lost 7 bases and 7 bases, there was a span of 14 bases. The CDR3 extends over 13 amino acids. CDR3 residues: CASTRQVGQPQHF. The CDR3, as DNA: TGTGCCAGCACTCGACAGGTGGGCCAGCCCCAGCATTTT.

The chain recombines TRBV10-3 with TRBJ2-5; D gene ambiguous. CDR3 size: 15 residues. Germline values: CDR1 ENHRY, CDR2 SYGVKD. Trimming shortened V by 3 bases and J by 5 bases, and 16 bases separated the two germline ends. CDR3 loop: CAISETSREGETQYF. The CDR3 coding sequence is TGTGCCATCAGTGAAACCTCTAGGGAAGGGGAGACCCAGTACTTC.

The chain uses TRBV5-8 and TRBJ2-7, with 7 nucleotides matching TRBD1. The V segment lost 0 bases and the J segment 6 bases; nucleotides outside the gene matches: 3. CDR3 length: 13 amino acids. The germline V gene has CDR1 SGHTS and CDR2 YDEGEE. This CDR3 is CASSLGWDSEQYF. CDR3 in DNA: TGTGCCAGCAGCTTGGGGTGGGACAGCGAGCAGTACTTC.

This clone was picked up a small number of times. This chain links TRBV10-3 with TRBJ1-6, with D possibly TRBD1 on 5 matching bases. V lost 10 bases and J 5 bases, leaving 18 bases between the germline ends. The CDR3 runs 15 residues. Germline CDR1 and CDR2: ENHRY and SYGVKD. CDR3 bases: TGTGCCACACTCAGCGGGTTGGGGGATAATTCACCCCTCCACTTT. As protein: CATLSGLGDNSPLHF.

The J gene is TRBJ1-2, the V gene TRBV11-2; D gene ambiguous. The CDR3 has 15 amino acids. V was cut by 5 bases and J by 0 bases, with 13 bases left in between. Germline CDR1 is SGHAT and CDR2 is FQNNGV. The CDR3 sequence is CASSQQRTPNYGYTF. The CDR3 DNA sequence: TGTGCCAGCAGCCAACAGCGTACCCCTAACTATGGCTACACCTTC.

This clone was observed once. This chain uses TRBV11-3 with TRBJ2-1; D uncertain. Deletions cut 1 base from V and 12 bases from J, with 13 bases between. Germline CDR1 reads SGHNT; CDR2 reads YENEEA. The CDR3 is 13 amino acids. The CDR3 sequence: CASSLGIGLGQFF. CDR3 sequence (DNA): TGTGCCAGCAGCTTAGGAATAGGGCTAGGGCAGTTCTTC.

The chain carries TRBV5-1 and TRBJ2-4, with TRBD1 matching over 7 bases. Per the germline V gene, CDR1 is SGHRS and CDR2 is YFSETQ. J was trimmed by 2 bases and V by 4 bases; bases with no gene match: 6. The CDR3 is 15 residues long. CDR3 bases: TGCGCCAGCAGCGGCGAACAGGGGTCCAAAAACATTCAGTACTTC. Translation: CASSGEQGSKNIQYF.

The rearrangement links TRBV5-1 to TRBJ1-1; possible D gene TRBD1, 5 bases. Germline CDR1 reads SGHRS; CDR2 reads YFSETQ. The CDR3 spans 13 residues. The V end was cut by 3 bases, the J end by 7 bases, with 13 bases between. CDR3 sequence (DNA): TGCGCCAGCAGCTCCCACGGAGGGGTTGAAGCTTTCTTT. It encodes CASSSHGGVEAFF.

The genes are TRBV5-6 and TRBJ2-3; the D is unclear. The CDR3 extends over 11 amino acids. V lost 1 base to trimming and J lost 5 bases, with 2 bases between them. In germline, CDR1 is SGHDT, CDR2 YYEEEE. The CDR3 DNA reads TGTGCCAGCAGCTTGCTAGATACGCAGTATTTT. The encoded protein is CASSLLDTQYF.

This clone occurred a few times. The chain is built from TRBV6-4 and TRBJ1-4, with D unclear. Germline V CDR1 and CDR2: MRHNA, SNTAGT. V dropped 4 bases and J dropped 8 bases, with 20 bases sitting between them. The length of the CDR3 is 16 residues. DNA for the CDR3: TGTGCCAGCAGTGGCCACTTGATAGTCGCACGCGAAAAACTGTTTTTT. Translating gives CASSGHLIVAREKLFF.

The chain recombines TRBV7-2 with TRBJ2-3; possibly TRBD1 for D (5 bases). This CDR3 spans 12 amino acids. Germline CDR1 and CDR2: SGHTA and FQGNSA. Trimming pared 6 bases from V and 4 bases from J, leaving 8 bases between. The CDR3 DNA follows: TGTGCCAGCAGGGCAGGGTCAGATACGCAGTATTTT. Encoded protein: CASRAGSDTQYF.

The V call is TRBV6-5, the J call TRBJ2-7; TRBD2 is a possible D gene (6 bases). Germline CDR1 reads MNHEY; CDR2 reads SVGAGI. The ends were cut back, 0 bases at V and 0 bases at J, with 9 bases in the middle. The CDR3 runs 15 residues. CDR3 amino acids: CASSYSGGLSYEQYF. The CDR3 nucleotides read TGTGCCAGCAGTTACTCGGGGGGTCTCTCCTACGAGCAGTACTTC.

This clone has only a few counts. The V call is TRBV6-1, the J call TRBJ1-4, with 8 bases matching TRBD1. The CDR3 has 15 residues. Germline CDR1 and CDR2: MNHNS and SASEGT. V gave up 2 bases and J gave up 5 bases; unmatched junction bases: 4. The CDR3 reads CASSERRQGNEKLFF. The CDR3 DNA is TGTGCCAGCAGTGAAAGACGACAGGGGAATGAAAAACTGTTTTTT.

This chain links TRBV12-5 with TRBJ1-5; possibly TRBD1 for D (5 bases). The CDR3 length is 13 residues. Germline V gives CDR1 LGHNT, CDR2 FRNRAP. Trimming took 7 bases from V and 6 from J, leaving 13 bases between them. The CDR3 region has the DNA TGTGCTAGTGCCTTGGGGGGGGGTCAGCCCCAGCATTTT. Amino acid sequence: CASALGGGQPQHF.

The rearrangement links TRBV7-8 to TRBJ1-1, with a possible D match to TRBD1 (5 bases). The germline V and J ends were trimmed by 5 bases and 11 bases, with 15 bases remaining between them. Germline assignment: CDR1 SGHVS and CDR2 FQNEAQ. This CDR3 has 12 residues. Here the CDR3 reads CASSTPRKGAFF. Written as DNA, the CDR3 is TGTGCCAGCAGCACCCCCAGAAAGGGGGCTTTCTTT.

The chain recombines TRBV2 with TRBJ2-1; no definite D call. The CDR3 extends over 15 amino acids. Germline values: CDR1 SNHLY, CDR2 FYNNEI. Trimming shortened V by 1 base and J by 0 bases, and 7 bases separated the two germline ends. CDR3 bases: TGTGCCAGCAGTGAAGGGAGTAGCTCCTACAATGAGCAGTTCTTC. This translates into CASSEGSSSYNEQFF.

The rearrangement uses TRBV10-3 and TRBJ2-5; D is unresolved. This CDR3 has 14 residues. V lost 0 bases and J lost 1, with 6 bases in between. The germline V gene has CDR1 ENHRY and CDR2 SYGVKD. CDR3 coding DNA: TGTGCCATCAGTGAGTCGAACACCCAAGAGACCCAGTACTTC. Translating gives CAISESNTQETQYF.